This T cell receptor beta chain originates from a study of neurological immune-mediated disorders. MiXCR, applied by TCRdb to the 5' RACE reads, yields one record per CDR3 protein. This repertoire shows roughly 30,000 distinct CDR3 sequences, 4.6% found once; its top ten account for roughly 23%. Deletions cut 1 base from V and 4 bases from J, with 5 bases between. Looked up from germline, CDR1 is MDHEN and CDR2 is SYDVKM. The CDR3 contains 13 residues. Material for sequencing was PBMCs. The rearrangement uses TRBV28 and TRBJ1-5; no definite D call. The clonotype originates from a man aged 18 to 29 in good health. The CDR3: CASSLLTNQPQHF. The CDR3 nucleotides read TGTGCCAGCAGTTTATTGACAAATCAGCCCCAGCATTTT.